The source of this T cell receptor (beta chain) is a study of cytomegalovirus exposure and HLA in healthy donors. Study context: The Caucasian-associated ancestry cluster held around 76% of a few hundred genotyped donors. Study results and limitations: The authors later found most CMV-associated TCR beta chains appeared HLA-restricted.

This clone was picked up one time. Its antigen is still unknown. PCR primers comprised 60 Vbeta and 13 Jbeta primers. Produced via immunoSEQ multiplex PCR; TCRdb's table is partial and in-frame only. The sample contains about 170,000 clones, roughly 67% of which appear only once. Likely unrecorded immune exposures existed in these nominally healthy donors. The V and J ends lost 1 base and 1 base respectively, with 11 bases between them. CDR3 size: 15 residues. Germline lookup yields CDR1 SGDLS and CDR2 YYNGEE. The gene calls are TRBV9 and TRBJ2-5; a weak D match, TRBD2 (5 bases). This sequence was found in a woman aged 18 to 35 in good health and CMV-seropositive. The specimen was PBMCs. The CDR3 here is CASSVNGELQETQYF. CDR3 sequence (DNA): TGTGCCAGCAGCGTAAACGGGGAACTCCAAGAGACCCAGTACTTC.